The entry that follows covers one TCR beta chain sequence. Its antigen remains unidentified. Use of 60 Vbeta and 13 Jbeta primers characterized the PCR. The protocol was immunoSEQ multiplex PCR, while the TCRdb copy is restricted to in-frame clones and leaves out a portion. The table has roughly 23,000 clones, about 80% seen once; the top ten hold 7.4%. This sample is drawn from a study of cytomegalovirus exposure and HLA in healthy donors. Study background: Among several hundred genotyped donors, about 80% fell in the Caucasian-associated ancestry cluster. Study observations and caveats: Specific recognition of CMV antigens was confirmed in vitro for a few chains (all CMV-associated).

The clonotype originates from a man aged 55 to 70 in good health and CMV-seronegative. The sample taken for sequencing was PBMCs.

The CDR3 DNA reads TGCGCCAGCCAAGGGGGAAATGATAATTCACCCCTCCACTTT. It yields the protein CASQGGNDNSPLHF. The chain carries TRBV5-1 and TRBJ1-6, with D perhaps TRBD1 (6 bases). This CDR3 region has 14 residues. The germline gives CDR1 SGHRS, CDR2 YFSETQ. Trimming took 7 bases from V and 5 from J, leaving 13 bases between them.